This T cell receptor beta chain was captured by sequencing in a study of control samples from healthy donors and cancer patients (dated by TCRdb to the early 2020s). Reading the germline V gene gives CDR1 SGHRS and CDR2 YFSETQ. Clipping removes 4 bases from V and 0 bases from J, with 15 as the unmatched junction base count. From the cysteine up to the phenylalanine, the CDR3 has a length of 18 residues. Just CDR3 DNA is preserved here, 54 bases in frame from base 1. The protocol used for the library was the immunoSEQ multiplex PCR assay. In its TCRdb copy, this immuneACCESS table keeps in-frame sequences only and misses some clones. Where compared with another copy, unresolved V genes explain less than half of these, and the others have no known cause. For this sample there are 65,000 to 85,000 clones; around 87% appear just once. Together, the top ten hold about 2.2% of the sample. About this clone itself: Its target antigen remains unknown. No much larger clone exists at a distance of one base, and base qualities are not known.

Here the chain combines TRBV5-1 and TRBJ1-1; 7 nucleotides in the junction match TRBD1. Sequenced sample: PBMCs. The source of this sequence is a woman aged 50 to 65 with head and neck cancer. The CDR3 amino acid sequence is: CASSALGTVVGMNTEAFF. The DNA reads TGCGCCAGCAGCGCCCTTGGGACAGTGGTGGGTATGAACACTGAAGCTTTCTTT.